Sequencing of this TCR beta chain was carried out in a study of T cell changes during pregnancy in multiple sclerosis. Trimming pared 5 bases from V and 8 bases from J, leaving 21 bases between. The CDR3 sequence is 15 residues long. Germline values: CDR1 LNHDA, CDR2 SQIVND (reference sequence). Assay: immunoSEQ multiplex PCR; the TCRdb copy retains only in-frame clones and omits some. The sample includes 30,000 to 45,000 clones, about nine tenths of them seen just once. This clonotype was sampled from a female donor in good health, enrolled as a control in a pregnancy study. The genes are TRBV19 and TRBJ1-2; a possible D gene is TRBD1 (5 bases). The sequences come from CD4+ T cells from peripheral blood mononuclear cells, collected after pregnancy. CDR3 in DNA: TGTGCCAGTAGTGTGAGTTGGGACTCGCGTTTGGGCTACACCTTC. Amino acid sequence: CASSVSWDSRLGYTF. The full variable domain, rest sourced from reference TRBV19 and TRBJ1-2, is DGGITQSPKYLFRKEGQNVTLSCEQNLNHDAMYWYRQDPGQGLRLIYYSQIVNDFQKGDIAEGYSVSREKKESFPLTVTSAQKNPTAFYLCASSVSWDSRLGYTFGSGTRLTVV.